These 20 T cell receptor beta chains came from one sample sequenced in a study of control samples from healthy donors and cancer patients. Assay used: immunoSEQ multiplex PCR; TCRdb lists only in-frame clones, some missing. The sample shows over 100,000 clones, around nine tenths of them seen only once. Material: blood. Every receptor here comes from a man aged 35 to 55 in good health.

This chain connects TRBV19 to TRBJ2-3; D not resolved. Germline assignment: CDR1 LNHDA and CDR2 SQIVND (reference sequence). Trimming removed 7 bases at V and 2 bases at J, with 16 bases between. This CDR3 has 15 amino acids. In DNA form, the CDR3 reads TGTGCCAGTACCTGGAGCTCCGGAGACACAGATACGCAGTATTTT. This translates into CASTWSSGDTDTQYF.

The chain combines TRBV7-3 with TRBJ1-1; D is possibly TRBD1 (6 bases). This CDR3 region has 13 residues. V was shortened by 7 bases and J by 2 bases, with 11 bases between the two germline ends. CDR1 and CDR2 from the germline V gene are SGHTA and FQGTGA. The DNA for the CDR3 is TGTGCCAGCAAGCGGGGGGCCAACACTGAAGCTTTCTTT. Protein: CASKRGANTEAFF. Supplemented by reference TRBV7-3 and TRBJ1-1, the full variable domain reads GAGVSQTPSNKVTEKGKYVELRCDPISGHTALYWYRQSLGQGPEFLIYFQGTGAADDSGLPNDRFFAVRPEGSVSTLKIQRTERGDSAVYLCASKRGANTEAFFGQGTRLTVV.

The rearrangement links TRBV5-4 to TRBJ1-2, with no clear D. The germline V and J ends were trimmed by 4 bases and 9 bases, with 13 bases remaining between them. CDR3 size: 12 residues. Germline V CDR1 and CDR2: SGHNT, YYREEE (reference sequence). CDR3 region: CASSPAVGSYTF. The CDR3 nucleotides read TGTGCCAGCAGCCCTGCCGTAGGTAGCTACACCTTC.

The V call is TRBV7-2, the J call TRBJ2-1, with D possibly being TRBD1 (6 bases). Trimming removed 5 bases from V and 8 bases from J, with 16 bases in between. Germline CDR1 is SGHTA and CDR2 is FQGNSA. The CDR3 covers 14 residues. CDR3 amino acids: CASSTGQPAYEQFF. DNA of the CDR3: TGTGCCAGCAGCACAGGACAGCCCGCTTATGAGCAGTTCTTC.

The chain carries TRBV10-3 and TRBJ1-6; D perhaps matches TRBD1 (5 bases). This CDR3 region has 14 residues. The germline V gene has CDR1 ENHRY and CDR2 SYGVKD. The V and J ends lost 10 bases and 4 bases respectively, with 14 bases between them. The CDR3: CATSTDPYNSPLHF. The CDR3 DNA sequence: TGTGCCACGTCGACAGACCCTTATAATTCACCCCTCCACTTT.

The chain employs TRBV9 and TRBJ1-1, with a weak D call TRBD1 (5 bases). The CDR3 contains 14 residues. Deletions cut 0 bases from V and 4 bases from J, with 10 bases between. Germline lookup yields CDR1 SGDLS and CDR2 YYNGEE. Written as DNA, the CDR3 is TGTGCCAGCAGCGTAGCAGGGACGGGCACTGAAGCTTTCTTT. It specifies CASSVAGTGTEAFF.

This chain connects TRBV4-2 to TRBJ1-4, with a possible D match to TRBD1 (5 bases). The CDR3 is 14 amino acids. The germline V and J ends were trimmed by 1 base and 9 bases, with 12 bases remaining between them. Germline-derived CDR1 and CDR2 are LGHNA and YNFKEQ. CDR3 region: CASSQGTAGQKLFF. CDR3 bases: TGTGCCAGCAGCCAAGGCACGGCAGGGCAAAAACTGTTTTTT.

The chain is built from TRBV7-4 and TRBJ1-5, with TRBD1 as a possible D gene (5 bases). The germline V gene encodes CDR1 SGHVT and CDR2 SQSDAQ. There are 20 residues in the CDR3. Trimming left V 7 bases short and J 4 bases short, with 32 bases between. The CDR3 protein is CASTLRGPDLTPMGNQPQHF. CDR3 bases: TGTGCCAGCACCCTTAGGGGTCCGGACCTCACTCCCATGGGGAATCAGCCCCAGCATTTT.

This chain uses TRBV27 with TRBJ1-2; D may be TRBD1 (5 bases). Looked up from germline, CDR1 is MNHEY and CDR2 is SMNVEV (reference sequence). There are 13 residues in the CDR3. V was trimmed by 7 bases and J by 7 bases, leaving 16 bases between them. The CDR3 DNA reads TGTGCCAGCACTACCATTGATGGGGGTGGCTACACCTTC. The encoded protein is CASTTIDGGGYTF.

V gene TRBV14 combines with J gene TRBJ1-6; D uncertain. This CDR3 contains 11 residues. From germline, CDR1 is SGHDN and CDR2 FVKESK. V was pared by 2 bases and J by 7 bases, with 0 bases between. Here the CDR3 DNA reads TGTGCCAGCAGCCAAAATTCACCCCTCCACTTT. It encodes CASSQNSPLHF. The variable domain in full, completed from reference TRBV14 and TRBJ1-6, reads EAGVTQFPSHSVIEKGQTVTLRCDPISGHDNLYWYRRVMGKEIKFLLHFVKESKQDESGMPNNRFLAERTGGTYSTLKVQPAELEDSGVYFCASSQNSPLHFGNGTRLTVT.

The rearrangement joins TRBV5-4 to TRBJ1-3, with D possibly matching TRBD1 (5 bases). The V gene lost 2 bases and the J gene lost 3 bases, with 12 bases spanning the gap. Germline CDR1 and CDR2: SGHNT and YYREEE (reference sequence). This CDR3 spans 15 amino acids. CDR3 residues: CASSLGTAFGNTIYF. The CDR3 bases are TGTGCCAGCAGCTTAGGGACCGCCTTTGGAAACACCATATATTTT.

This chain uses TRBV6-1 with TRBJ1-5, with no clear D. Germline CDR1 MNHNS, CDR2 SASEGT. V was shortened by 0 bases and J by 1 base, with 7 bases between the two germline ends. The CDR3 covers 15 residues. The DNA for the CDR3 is TGTGCCAGCAGTGAAGCGGCAGCAAGCAATCAGCCCCAGCATTTT. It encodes CASSEAAASNQPQHF.

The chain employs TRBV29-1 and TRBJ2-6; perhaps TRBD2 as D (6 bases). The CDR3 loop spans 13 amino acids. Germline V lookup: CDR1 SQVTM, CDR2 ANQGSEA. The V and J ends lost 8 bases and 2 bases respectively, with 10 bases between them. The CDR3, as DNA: TGCAGCTTCGGGACTCCTGGGGCCAACGTCCTGACTTTC. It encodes CSFGTPGANVLTF.

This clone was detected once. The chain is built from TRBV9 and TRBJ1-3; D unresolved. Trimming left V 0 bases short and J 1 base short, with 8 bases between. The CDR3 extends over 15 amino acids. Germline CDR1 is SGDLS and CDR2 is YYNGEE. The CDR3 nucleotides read TGTGCCAGCAGCGTAGCTATAGGGTCTGGAAACACCATATATTTT. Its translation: CASSVAIGSGNTIYF.

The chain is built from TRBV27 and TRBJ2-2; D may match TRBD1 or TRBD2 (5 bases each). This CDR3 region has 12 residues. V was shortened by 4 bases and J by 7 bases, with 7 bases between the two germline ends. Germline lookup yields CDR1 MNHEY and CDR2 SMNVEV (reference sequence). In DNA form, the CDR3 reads TGTGCCAGCAGTTCTGGGGGCGGGGAGCTGTTTTTT. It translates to CASSSGGGELFF.

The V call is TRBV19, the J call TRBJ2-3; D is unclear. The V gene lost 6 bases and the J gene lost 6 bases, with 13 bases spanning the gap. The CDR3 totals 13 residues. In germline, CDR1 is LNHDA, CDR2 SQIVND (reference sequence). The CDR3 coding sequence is TGTGCCAGTAGCCGAGGAATGACCGATACGCAGTATTTT. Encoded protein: CASSRGMTDTQYF.

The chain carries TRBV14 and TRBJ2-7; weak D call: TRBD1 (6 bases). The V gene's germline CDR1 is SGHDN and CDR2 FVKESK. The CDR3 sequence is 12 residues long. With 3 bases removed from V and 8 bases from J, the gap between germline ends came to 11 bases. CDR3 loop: CASSQQGIKQYF. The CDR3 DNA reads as TGTGCCAGCAGCCAGCAGGGGATCAAGCAGTACTTC.

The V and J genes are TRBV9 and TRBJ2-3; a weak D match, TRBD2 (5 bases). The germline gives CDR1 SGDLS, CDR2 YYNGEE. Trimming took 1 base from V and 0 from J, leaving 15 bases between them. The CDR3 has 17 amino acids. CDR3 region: CASSVSLTGSSTDTQYF. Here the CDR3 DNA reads TGTGCCAGCAGCGTATCTTTAACGGGGTCTAGCACAGATACGCAGTATTTT.

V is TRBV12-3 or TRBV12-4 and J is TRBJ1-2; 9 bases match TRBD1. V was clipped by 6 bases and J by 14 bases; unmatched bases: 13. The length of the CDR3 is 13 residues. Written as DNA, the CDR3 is TGTGCCAGCAGCCTGGGACAGGGCTTGCTCAGTACCTTC. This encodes CASSLGQGLLSTF.

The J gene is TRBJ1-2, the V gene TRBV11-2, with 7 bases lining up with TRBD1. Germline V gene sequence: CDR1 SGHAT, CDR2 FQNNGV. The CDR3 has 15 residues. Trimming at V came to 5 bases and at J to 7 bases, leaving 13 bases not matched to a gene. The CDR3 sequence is CASSTPNRGIVGYTF. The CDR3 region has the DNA TGTGCCAGCAGCACCCCCAACAGGGGTATCGTTGGCTACACCTTC.